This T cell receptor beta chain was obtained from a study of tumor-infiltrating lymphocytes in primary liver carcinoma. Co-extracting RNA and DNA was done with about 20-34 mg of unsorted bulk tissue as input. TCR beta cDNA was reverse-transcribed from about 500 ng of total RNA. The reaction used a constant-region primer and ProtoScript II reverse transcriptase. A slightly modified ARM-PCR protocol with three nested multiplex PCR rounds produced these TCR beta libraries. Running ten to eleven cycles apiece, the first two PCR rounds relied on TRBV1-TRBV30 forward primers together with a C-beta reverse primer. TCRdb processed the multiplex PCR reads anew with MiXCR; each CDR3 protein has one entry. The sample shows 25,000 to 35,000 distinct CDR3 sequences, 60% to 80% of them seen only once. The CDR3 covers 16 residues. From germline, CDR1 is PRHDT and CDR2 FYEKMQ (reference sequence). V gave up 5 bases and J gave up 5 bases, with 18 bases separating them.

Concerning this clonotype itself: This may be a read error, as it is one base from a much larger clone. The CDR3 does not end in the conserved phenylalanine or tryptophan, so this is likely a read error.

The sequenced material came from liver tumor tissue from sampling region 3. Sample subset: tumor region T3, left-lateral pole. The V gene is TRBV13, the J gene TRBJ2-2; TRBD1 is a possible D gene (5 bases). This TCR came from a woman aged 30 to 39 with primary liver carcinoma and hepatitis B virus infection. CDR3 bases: TGTGCCAGCAGCCCGACAAGGGGCTTTAGGACCGGGGAGCTGTTTTAT. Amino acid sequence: CASSPTRGFRTGELFY.